This T cell receptor (beta chain) stems from a study of shared clonotypes between healthy human individuals. Looked up from germline, CDR1 is SGHRS and CDR2 is YFSETQ. V was cut by 3 bases and J by 0 bases, with 19 bases left in between. The CDR3 sequence is 18 residues long. Deep-level assay runs were performed. The assay was immunoSEQ multiplex PCR, and TCRdb's table has in-frame clones only and misses some. The repertoire consists of approximately 1,500,000 clones, with roughly 97% occurring once and the leading ten covering over 1%. The TCR sequence derives from a man younger than 40 in good health. The chain employs TRBV5-1 and TRBJ2-1; D gene unclear. The material sequenced was naive CD4+ T cells sorted from blood. Documented subset: CD45RA+ positively selected. The CDR3 loop is CASSSGVTLGNSYNEQFF. In DNA, the CDR3 is TGCGCCAGCAGCTCCGGCGTTACTTTAGGGAACTCCTACAATGAGCAGTTCTTC.